Following are 21 T cell receptor beta chains from one sample sequenced in a study of T-cell memory formation after mild COVID-19. MiXCR was run by TCRdb on the 5' RACE reads, yielding one entry per CDR3 protein. The table lists more than 250,000 distinct CDR3 sequences, 16% of them singletons, with 22% in the top ten. The sequenced sample was PBMCs or a T cell subset sorted from them (not recorded which). The source of these receptors is a man between 18 and 35 years old who had mild COVID-19 (a few samples of this study predate the infection). Cell type and time point are not known.

CDR3 sequence: CASSLSPAGQETQYF. CDR3 coding DNA: TGTGCCAGCAGCCTAAGCCCAGCAGGGCAAGAGACCCAGTACTTC. The chain links TRBV7-9 to TRBJ2-5; D perhaps matches TRBD1 (5 bases). There are 15 residues in the CDR3. Germline values: CDR1 SEHNR, CDR2 FQNEAQ (reference sequence). The V and J ends lost 5 bases and 2 bases respectively, with 15 bases between them.

This clonotype was observed many times. The chain joins TRBV20-1 to TRBJ2-7; D may correspond to TRBD1 or TRBD2 (5 bases each). The length of the CDR3 is 13 residues. V lost 3 bases and J 3 bases, leaving 12 bases between the germline ends. CDR1 DFQATT and CDR2 SNEGSKA come from the germline V gene (reference sequence). CDR3 in DNA: TGCAGTGCTAGCGGGACGGGAATCTACGAGCAGTACTTC. Translating gives CSASGTGIYEQYF.

The chain recombines TRBV27 with TRBJ2-1; perhaps TRBD1 as D (5 bases). From germline, CDR1 is MNHEY and CDR2 SMNVEV (reference sequence). The ends were cut back, 6 bases at V and 12 bases at J, with 21 bases in the middle. The CDR3 loop spans 14 amino acids. The CDR3 DNA sequence: TGTGCCAGCAGATCCCTCATAAAGGGGCAAAGGCAGTTCTTC. Protein: CASRSLIKGQRQFF.

This chain joins TRBV7-9 and TRBJ2-1; 12 positions match TRBD1. CDR1 and CDR2 (germline): SEHNR, FQNEAQ (reference sequence). Unmatched junction bases numbered 9, after V lost 5 bases and J lost 10 bases. The CDR3 loop spans 15 amino acids. The CDR3 loop reads CASSPPGQGAREQFF. The DNA of the CDR3 is TGTGCCAGCAGCCCGCCGGGACAGGGGGCGCGAGAGCAGTTCTTC.

J is TRBJ2-5 and V is TRBV3-1; D is unclear. The germline V gene has CDR1 LGHDT and CDR2 YNNKEL (reference sequence). The CDR3 is 16 residues long. V dropped 5 bases and J dropped 3 bases, with 19 bases sitting between them. The CDR3 sequence: CASSSLGATGKETQYF. In DNA, the CDR3 is TGTGCCAGCAGCTCGCTAGGTGCGACCGGCAAAGAGACCCAGTACTTC.

This clonotype was observed a handful of times. V is TRBV18 and J is TRBJ2-5, with a tentative D call TRBD2 (5 bases). The V and J ends lost 3 bases and 5 bases respectively, with 10 bases between them. The CDR3 covers 13 residues. Germline CDR1 reads KGHSH; CDR2 reads LQKENI. CDR3 sequence (DNA): TGTGCCAGCTCACCCGGGGTCGTGGAGACCCAGTACTTC. As protein: CASSPGVVETQYF.

The V gene is TRBV29-1, the J gene TRBJ2-3, with a tentative D call TRBD2 (5 bases). This CDR3 has 12 residues. Germline-derived CDR1 and CDR2 are SQVTM and ANQGSEA. Trimming took off 4 bases at V and 6 bases at J, with 11 bases between the two ends. The CDR3 here is CSVGLPGDTQYF. Here the CDR3 DNA reads TGCAGCGTTGGTTTACCGGGGGATACGCAGTATTTT.

The V gene is TRBV5-1, the J gene TRBJ2-5, with no clear D. Germline V gene sequence: CDR1 SGHRS, CDR2 YFSETQ. Trimming shortened V by 5 bases and J by 5 bases, and 16 bases separated the two germline ends. The CDR3 extends over 14 amino acids. This CDR3 is CASRQLNGWETQYF. The CDR3 coding sequence is TGCGCCAGCAGGCAACTCAATGGGTGGGAGACCCAGTACTTC.

The rearrangement joins TRBV20-1 to TRBJ2-3, with TRBD2 matching 15 bases. CDR1 is DFQATT and CDR2 is SNEGSKA in the germline V gene (reference sequence). The CDR3 loop spans 17 amino acids. The junction had 12 bases not matched to a gene; V was cut back by 5 bases and J by 6 bases. The CDR3 DNA reads TGCAGTGCTCCGAAGGTCGGACTAGCGGGGGGGCTGGATACGCAGTATTTT. Its protein is CSAPKVGLAGGLDTQYF.

The sample holds a few counts of this clonotype. V and J are TRBV5-1 and TRBJ2-1; 10 bases are shared with TRBD2. V was clipped by 5 bases and J by 6 bases; unmatched bases: 8. The CDR3 has 15 residues. CDR1 SGHRS and CDR2 YFSETQ come from the germline V gene. CDR3: CASRKVGLASNEQFF. DNA for the CDR3: TGCGCCAGCAGAAAAGTGGGACTAGCGTCCAATGAGCAGTTCTTC.

This clonotype has only a few counts. The gene calls are TRBV5-1 and TRBJ1-2; maybe TRBD1 (5 bases). The CDR3 has 15 amino acids. V gave up 3 bases and J gave up 0 bases, with 12 bases separating them. Looked up from germline, CDR1 is SGHRS and CDR2 is YFSETQ. CDR3 sequence: CASSSGYLANYGYTF. CDR3 DNA sequence: TGCGCCAGCAGCTCAGGGTACCTCGCTAACTATGGCTACACCTTC.

There are a few counts of this clonotype. V and J are TRBV11-2 and TRBJ2-1; possible D gene TRBD1, 5 bases. The V and J ends lost 3 bases and 6 bases respectively, with 12 bases between them. CDR1 is SGHAT, CDR2 FQNNGV, per germline. There are 14 residues in the CDR3. CDR3 in amino acids: CASSLGSGPNEQFF. CDR3 in DNA: TGTGCCAGCAGCTTGGGGTCAGGGCCCAATGAGCAGTTCTTC.

V is TRBV12-3 or TRBV12-4 and J is TRBJ2-7, with D unclear. The CDR3 covers 14 residues. V was pared by 6 bases and J by 4 bases, with 16 bases between. The CDR3 DNA reads as TGTGCCAGCAGCCCATGGGCTCATGGGTACGAGCAGTACTTC. Its translation: CASSPWAHGYEQYF.

This rearrangement joins TRBV12-3 or TRBV12-4 to TRBJ1-2; D gene unclear. V lost 3 bases and J 7 bases, leaving 9 bases between the germline ends. This CDR3 is built from 12 residues. CDR3 residues: CASSFSRVGYTF. The CDR3 coding sequence is TGTGCCAGCAGTTTTTCTAGGGTTGGCTACACCTTC.

This clonotype has a handful of counts. The chain combines TRBV7-6 with TRBJ2-1; perhaps TRBD2 as D (7 bases). This CDR3 comprises 13 residues. V lost 5 bases, J lost 10 bases, and 15 bases lay in between. Germline-derived CDR1 and CDR2 are SGHVS and FNYEAQ. The CDR3 loop reads CASSPTAGAEQFF. The CDR3 DNA reads as TGTGCCAGCAGCCCCACCGCGGGGGCGGAGCAGTTCTTC.

The V and J genes are TRBV3-1 and TRBJ1-5; TRBD1 might be the D (5 bases). Trimming shortened V by 5 bases and J by 7 bases, and 15 bases separated the two germline ends. Germline V CDR1 and CDR2: LGHDT, YNNKEL (reference sequence). The CDR3 spans 14 residues. This CDR3 reads CASSVNGQGQPQHF. In nucleotides, the CDR3 is TGTGCCAGCAGCGTTAACGGGCAGGGACAGCCCCAGCATTTT.

This sequence joins TRBV7-9 and TRBJ2-1; D unclear. Germline CDR1 is SEHNR and CDR2 is FQNEAQ (reference sequence). V lost 5 bases, J lost 4 bases, and 9 bases lay in between. The CDR3 has 13 residues. The CDR3 loop is CASSPPRYNEQFF. DNA for the CDR3: TGTGCCAGCAGCCCCCCACGGTACAATGAGCAGTTCTTC.

This clonotype is a singleton in its sample. The chain couples TRBV12-3 or TRBV12-4 to TRBJ1-5; no firm D call. V was clipped by 5 bases and J by 7 bases, with 12 bases between them. This CDR3 has 13 residues. The CDR3 loop reads CASSEAVGQPQHF. CDR3 in DNA: TGTGCCAGCAGTGAGGCTGTGGGACAGCCCCAGCATTTT.

This clonotype came up a few times. CDR3 nucleotide sequence: TGTGCCAGCTCACAACAGCAAATGGCTAATGAAAAACTGTTTTTT. Protein: CASSQQQMANEKLFF. The chain recombines TRBV18 with TRBJ1-4; D unresolved. Trimming cost V 4 bases and J 3 bases, with 12 bases left between them. Germline CDR1 reads KGHSH; CDR2 reads LQKENI. The CDR3 consists of 15 residues.

This clonotype was counted ten times or more. The rearrangement joins TRBV5-1 to TRBJ2-3; D unresolved. Germline V gene data show CDR1 as SGHRS and CDR2 as YFSETQ. The CDR3 is made up of 13 amino acids. Trimming took off 4 bases at V and 4 bases at J, with 10 bases between the two ends. CDR3 coding DNA: TGCGCCAGCAGCGGGGAAAGCGCAGATACGCAGTATTTT. It specifies CASSGESADTQYF.

The chain links TRBV20-1 to TRBJ1-5; TRBD1 matches 7 bases. This CDR3 is 14 amino acids long. Germline CDR1 and CDR2: DFQATT and SNEGSKA (reference sequence). J lost 6 bases, V lost 0 bases, and 5 bases had no gene match. In nucleotides, the CDR3 is TGCAGTGCTAGAGAACGACAGGGTGGTCAGCCCCAGCATTTT. This codes for CSARERQGGQPQHF.